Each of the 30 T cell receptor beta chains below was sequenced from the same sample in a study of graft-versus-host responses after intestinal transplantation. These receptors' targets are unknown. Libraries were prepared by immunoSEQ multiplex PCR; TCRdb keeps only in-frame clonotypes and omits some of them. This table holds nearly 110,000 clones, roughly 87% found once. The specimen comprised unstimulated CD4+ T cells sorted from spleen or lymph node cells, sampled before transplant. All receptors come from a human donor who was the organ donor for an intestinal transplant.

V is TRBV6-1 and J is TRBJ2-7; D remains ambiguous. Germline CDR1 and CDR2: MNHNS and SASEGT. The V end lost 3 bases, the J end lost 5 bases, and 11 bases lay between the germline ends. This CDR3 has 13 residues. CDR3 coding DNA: TGTGCCAGCAGTGAGAACCCGAGGCACGAGCAGTACTTC. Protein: CASSENPRHEQYF.

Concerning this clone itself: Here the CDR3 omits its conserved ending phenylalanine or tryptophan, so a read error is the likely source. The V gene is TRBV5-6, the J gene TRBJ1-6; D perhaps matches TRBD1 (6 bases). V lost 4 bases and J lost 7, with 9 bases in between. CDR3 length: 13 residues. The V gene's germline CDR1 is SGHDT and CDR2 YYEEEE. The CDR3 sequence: CASSRDKNSPLHL. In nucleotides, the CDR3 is TGTGCCAGCAGCCGGGACAAAAATTCACCCCTCCACCTT.

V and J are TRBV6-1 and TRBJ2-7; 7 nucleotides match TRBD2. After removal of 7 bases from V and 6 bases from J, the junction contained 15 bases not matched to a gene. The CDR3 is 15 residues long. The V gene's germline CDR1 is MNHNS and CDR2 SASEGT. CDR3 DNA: TGTGCCAGCACACCGAGTTGGGGGGGTGACGGCGAGCAGTACTTC. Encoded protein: CASTPSWGGDGEQYF.

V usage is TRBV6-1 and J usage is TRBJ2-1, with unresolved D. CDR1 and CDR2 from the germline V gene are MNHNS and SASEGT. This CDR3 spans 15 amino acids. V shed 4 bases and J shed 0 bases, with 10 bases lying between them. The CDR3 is CASSVVDSSYNEQFF. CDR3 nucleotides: TGTGCCAGCAGTGTCGTAGACTCCTCCTACAATGAGCAGTTCTTC.

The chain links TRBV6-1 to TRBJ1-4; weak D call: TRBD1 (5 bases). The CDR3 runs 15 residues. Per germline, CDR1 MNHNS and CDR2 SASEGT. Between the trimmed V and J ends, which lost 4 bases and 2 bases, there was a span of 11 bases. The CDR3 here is CASSGRQSTNEKLFF. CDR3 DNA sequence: TGTGCCAGCAGTGGACGACAGTCTACTAATGAAAAACTGTTTTTT.

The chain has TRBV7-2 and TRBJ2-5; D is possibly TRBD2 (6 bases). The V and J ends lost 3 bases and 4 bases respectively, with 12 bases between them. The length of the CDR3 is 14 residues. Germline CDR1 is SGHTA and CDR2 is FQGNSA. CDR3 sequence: CASSFVAGGETQYF. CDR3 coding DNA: TGTGCCAGCAGCTTTGTGGCCGGGGGAGAGACCCAGTACTTC.

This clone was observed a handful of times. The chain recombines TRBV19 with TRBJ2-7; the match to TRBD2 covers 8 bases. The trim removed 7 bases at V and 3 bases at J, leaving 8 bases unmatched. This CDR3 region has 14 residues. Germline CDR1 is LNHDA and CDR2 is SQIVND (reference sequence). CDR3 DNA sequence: TGTGCCAGTACACGGTCTAGCGGGCTCTACGAGCAGTACTTC. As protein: CASTRSSGLYEQYF.

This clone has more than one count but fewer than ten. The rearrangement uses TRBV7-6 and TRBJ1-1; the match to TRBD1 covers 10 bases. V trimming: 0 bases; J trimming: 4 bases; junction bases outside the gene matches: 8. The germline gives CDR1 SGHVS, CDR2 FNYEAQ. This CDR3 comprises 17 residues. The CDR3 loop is CASSLAPGQGTVTEAFF. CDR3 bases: TGTGCCAGCAGCTTAGCGCCGGGACAGGGGACCGTCACTGAAGCTTTCTTT.

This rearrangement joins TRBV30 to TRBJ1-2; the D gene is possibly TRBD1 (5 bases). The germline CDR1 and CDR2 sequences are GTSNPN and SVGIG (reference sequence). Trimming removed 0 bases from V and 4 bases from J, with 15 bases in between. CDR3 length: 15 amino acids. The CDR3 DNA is TGTGCCTGGAGTGTACGGACATCTAAAATCTATGGCTACACCTTC. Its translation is CAWSVRTSKIYGYTF.

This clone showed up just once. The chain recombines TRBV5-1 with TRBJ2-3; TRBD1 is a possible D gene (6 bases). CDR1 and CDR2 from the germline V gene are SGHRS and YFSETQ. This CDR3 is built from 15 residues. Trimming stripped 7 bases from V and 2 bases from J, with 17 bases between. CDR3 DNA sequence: TGCGCCAGCGCGGACAGACCGACTCCCACAGATACGCAGTATTTT. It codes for CASADRPTPTDTQYF.

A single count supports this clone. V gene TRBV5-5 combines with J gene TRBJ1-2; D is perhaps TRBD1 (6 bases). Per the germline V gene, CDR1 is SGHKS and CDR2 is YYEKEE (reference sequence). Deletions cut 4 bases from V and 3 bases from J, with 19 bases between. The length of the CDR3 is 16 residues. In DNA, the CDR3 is TGTGCCAGCAGCCCATCCCCGGACAGTTTTTACTATGGCTACACCTTC. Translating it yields CASSPSPDSFYYGYTF.

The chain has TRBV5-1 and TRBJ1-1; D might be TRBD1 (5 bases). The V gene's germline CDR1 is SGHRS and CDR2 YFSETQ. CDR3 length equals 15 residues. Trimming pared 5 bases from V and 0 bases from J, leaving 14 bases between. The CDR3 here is CASRPPGPMNTEAFF. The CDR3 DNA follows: TGCGCCAGCAGGCCCCCGGGACCGATGAACACTGAAGCTTTCTTT.

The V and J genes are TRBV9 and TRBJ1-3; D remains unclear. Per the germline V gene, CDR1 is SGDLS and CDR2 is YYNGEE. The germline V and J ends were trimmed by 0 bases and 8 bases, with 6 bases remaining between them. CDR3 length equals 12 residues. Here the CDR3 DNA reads TGTGCCAGCAGCGTAGATCTTTACACCATATATTTT. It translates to CASSVDLYTIYF.

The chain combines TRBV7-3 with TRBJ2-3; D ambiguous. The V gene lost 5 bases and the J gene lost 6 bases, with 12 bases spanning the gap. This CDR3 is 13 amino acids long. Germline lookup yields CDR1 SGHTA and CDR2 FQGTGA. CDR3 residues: CASSNAVKDTQYF. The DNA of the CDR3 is TGTGCCAGCAGCAACGCCGTGAAGGATACGCAGTATTTT.

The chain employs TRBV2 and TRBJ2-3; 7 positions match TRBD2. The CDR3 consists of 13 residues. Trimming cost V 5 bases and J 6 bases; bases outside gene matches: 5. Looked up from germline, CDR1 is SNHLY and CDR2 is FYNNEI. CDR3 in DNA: TGTGCCAGCAGTCAGACTAGCAGGGATACGCAGTATTTT. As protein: CASSQTSRDTQYF. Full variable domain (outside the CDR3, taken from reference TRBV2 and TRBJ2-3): EPEVTQTPSHQVTQMGQEVILRCVPISNHLYFYWYRQILGQKVEFLVSFYNNEISEKSEIFDDQFSVERPDGSNFTLKIRSTKLEDSAMYFCASSQTSRDTQYFGPGTRLTVL.

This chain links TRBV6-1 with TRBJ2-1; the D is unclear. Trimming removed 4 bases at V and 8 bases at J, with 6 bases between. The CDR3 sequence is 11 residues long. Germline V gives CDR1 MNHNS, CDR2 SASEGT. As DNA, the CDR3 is TGTGCCAGCAGTGGAGGATATGAGCAGTTCTTC. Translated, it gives CASSGGYEQFF.

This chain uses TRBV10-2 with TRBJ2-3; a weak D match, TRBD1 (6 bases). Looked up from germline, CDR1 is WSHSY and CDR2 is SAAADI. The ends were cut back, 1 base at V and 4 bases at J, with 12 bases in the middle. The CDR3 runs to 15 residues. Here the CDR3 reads CASSELLGGPDTQYF. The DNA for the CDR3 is TGCGCCAGCAGTGAGTTACTAGGGGGTCCAGATACGCAGTATTTT.

CDR3 in amino acids: CASSLPTDLNTEAFF. The CDR3 bases are TGTGCCAGCAGCTTGCCCACCGACCTGAACACTGAAGCTTTCTTT. The V and J genes are TRBV5-6 and TRBJ1-1; unclear D gene. There are 15 residues in the CDR3. Germline values: CDR1 SGHDT, CDR2 YYEEEE. With 1 base removed from V and 0 bases from J, the gap between germline ends came to 10 bases. Using reference TRBV5-6 and TRBJ1-1 for the parts outside the CDR3, the full variable domain is DAGVTQSPTHLIKTRGQQVTLRCSPKSGHDTVSWYQQALGQGPQFIFQYYEEEERQRGNFPDRFSGHQFPNYSSELNVNALLLGDSALYLCASSLPTDLNTEAFFGQGTRLTVV.

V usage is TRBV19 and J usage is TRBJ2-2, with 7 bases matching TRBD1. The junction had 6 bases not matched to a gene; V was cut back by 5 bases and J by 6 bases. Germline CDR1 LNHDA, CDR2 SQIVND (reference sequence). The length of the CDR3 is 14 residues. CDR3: CASSYRGSSGELFF. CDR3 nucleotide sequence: TGTGCCAGTAGTTACAGGGGTTCCTCCGGGGAGCTGTTTTTT. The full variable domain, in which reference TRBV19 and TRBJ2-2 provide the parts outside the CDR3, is DGGITQSPKYLFRKEGQNVTLSCEQNLNHDAMYWYRQDPGQGLRLIYYSQIVNDFQKGDIAEGYSVSREKKESFPLTVTSAQKNPTAFYLCASSYRGSSGELFFGEGSRLTVL.

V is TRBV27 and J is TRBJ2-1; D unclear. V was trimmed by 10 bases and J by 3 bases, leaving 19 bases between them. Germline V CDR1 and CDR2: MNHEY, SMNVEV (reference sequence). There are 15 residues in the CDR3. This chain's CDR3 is CATSVSRLNYNEQFF. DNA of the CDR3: TGTGCCACCAGCGTGAGTAGATTAAACTACAATGAGCAGTTCTTC.

As DNA, the CDR3 is TGTGCCAGCAGCCCACGCGGGAGCCACACTAGCACAGATACGCAGTATTTT. It yields the protein CASSPRGSHTSTDTQYF. This rearrangement joins TRBV7-6 to TRBJ2-3; 7 nucleotides line up with TRBD2. Looked up from germline, CDR1 is SGHVS and CDR2 is FNYEAQ. This CDR3 is built from 17 residues. V was clipped by 5 bases and J by 0 bases; unmatched bases: 11.

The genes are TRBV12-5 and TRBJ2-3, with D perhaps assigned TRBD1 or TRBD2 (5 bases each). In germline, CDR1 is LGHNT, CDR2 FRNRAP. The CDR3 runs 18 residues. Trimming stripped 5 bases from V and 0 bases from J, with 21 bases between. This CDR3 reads CASGSTWDGYTSTDTQYF. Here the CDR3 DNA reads TGTGCTAGTGGTAGCACTTGGGACGGATATACTAGCACAGATACGCAGTATTTT.

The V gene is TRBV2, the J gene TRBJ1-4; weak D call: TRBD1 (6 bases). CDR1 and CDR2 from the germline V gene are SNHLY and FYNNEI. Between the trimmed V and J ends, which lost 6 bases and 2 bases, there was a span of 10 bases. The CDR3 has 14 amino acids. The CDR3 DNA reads TGTGCCAGCAGCCCAGGGGTGACTAATGAAAAACTGTTTTTT. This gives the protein CASSPGVTNEKLFF.

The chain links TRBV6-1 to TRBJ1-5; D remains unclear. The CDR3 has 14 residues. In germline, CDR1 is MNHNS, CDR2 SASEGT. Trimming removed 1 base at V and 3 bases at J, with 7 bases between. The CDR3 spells CASSEGQTNQPQHF. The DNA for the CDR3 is TGTGCCAGCAGTGAAGGGCAGACCAATCAGCCCCAGCATTTT.

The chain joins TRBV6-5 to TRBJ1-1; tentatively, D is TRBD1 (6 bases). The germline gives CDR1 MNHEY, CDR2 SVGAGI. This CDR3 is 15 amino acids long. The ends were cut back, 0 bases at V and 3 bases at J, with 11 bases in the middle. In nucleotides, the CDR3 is TGTGCCAGCAGTTACTCTCCAGGGGTGGACACTGAAGCTTTCTTT. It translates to CASSYSPGVDTEAFF.

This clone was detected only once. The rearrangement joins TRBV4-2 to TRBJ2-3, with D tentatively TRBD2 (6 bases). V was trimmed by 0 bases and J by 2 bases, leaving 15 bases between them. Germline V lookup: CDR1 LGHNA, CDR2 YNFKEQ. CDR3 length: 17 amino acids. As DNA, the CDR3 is TGTGCCAGCAGCCAAGATCGGGGGACCCATGACACAGATACGCAGTATTTT. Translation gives CASSQDRGTHDTDTQYF.

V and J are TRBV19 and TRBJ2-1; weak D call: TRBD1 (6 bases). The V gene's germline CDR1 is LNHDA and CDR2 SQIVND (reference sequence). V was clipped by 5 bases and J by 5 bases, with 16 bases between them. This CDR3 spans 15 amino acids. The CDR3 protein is CASSFDWQGNNEQFF. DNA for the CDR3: TGTGCCAGTAGTTTTGACTGGCAGGGGAACAATGAGCAGTTCTTC.

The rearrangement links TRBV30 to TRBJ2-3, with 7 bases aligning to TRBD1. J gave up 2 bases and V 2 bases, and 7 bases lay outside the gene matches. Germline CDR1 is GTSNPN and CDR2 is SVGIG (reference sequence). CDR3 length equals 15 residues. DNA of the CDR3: TGTGCCTGGAGTAGGGACAGCCAAAACACAGATACGCAGTATTTT. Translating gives CAWSRDSQNTDTQYF.

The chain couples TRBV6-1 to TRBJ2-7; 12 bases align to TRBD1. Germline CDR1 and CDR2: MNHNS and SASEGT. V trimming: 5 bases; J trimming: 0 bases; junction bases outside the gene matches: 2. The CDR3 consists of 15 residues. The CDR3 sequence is CASSLGQGASYEQYF. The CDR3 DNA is TGTGCCAGCAGTTTGGGACAGGGGGCCTCCTACGAGCAGTACTTC.

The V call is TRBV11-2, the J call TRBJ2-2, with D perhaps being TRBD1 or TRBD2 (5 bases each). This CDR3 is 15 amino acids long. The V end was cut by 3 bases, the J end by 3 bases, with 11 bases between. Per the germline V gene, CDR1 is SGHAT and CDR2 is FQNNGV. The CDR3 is CASSLVGADTGELFF. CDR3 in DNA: TGTGCCAGCAGCTTGGTCGGGGCGGACACCGGGGAGCTGTTTTTT.